A single sample gave rise to the 3 T cell receptor beta chains below, sequenced in a study of beta chain features in type 1 diabetes. The sequenced template was cDNA made from the entire isolated RNA. The assay was immunoSEQ multiplex PCR, and TCRdb's table has in-frame clones only and misses some. The data contain some 150,000 clones, less than 8.5% of them singletons. What was sequenced was central memory CD4+ T cells from blood. The receptors originated from a woman aged 25 to 39 in good health.

This clone was seen many times. The V and J genes are TRBV6-1 and TRBJ2-6; D remains ambiguous. CDR1 and CDR2 from the germline V gene are MNHNS and SASEGT. CDR3 size: 12 residues. V was shortened by 9 bases and J by 0 bases, with 3 bases between the two germline ends. CDR3 in amino acids: CASNSGANVLTF. The CDR3 DNA is TGTGCCAGTAACTCTGGGGCCAACGTCCTGACTTTC.

This clone was seen a few times. In DNA form, the CDR3 reads TGTGCCAGCAGTTTTCCACACCTGAACACTGAAGCTTTCTTT. It yields the protein CASSFPHLNTEAFF. The chain links TRBV28 to TRBJ1-1, with D unclear. This CDR3 spans 14 amino acids. Trimming cost V 3 bases and J 0 bases, with 8 bases left between them. Germline V gene lookup returns CDR1 MDHEN and CDR2 SYDVKM.

The chain joins TRBV4-1 to TRBJ1-1; D perhaps matches TRBD1 (5 bases). CDR1 is MGHRA, CDR2 YSYEKL, per germline. V lost 2 bases to trimming and J lost 1 base, with 11 bases between them. The CDR3 covers 15 residues. The CDR3 DNA sequence: TGCGCCAGCAGCCAATCCAGGGTAGGGAACACTGAAGCTTTCTTT. This translates into CASSQSRVGNTEAFF.